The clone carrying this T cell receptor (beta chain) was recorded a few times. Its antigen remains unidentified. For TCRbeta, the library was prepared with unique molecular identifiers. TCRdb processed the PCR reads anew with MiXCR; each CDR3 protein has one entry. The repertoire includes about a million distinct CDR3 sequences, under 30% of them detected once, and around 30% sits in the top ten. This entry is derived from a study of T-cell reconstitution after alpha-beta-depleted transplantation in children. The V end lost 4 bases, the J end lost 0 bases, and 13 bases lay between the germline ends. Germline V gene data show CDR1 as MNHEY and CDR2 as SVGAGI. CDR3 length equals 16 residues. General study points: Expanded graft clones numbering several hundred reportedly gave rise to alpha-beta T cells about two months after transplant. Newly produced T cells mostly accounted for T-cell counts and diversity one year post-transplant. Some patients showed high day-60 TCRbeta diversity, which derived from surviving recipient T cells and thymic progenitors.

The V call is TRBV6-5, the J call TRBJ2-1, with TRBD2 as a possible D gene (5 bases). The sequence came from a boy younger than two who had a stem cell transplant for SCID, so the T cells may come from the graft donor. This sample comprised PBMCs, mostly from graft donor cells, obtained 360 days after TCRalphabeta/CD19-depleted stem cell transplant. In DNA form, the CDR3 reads TGTGCCAGCAGTTCCCACGGAGGATACTCCTACAATGAGCAGTTCTTC. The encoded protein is CASSSHGGYSYNEQFF.